The next 6 T cell receptor beta chains were all read from a single sample in a study of identical twins. MiXCR was run by TCRdb on the 5' RACE reads, yielding one entry per CDR3 protein. Of 500,000 to 600,000 distinct CDR3 sequences in the sample, around 20% were seen once. The sample was also linked to a second study, of T cells expressing NK-cell markers.

Sequenced: CD4+ T cells sorted from blood. These receptors all stem from a woman younger than 35 in good health.

This clonotype was detected a few times. CDR3 DNA: TGTGCCAGCAGTTTAGGGACAGGGGCGACATTGAACACCGGGGAGCTGTTTTTT. It encodes CASSLGTGATLNTGELFF. The rearrangement joins TRBV12-3 or TRBV12-4 to TRBJ2-2; 9 positions agree with TRBD1. V gave up 1 base and J gave up 1 base; unmatched junction bases: 7. This CDR3 spans 18 amino acids.

The V call is TRBV20-1, the J call TRBJ1-1; D uncertain. This CDR3 has 12 residues. Trimming left V 7 bases short and J 0 bases short, with 9 bases between. CDR1 DFQATT and CDR2 SNEGSKA come from the germline V gene (reference sequence). The CDR3 sequence is CSVLFMNTEAFF. The CDR3 region has the DNA TGCAGTGTACTCTTCATGAACACTGAAGCTTTCTTT.

This clonotype was counted at least ten times. The CDR3 DNA is TGTGCCAGCAGCCGAAGAGGGGGCGCTGAAGCTTTCTTT. Encoded protein: CASSRRGGAEAFF. The V and J genes are TRBV12-3 or TRBV12-4 and TRBJ1-1; 7 nucleotides agree with TRBD1. There are 13 residues in the CDR3. The V gene end was trimmed by 6 bases and the J gene end by 6 bases; junction bases not matched to a gene: 7.

A few counts support this clonotype. This rearrangement joins TRBV7-2 to TRBJ2-1; D remains ambiguous. V lost 1 base and J 8 bases, leaving 12 bases between the germline ends. The CDR3 has 14 residues. Germline assignment: CDR1 SGHTA and CDR2 FQGNSA. DNA of the CDR3: TGTGCCAGCAGCTTAGGTCCCCAGATTTATGAGCAGTTCTTC. Translation: CASSLGPQIYEQFF.

This clonotype was detected a few times. V is TRBV9 and J is TRBJ2-3; D might be TRBD2 (5 bases). V gave up 0 bases and J gave up 1 base, with 9 bases separating them. The CDR3 is 15 residues long. CDR1 and CDR2 (germline): SGDLS, YYNGEE. The CDR3 loop reads CASSVGGYGTDTQYF. The CDR3 region has the DNA TGTGCCAGCAGCGTAGGAGGGTATGGCACAGATACGCAGTATTTT.

This clonotype was observed a few times. The junction departs from the called germline gene at one end, perhaps through a read error. The chain links TRBV3-1 to TRBJ2-7, with D perhaps being TRBD1 or TRBD2 (5 bases each). The CDR3 consists of 17 residues. Germline CDR1 LGHDT, CDR2 YNNKEL (reference sequence). The CDR3 region has the DNA TGTGCCAGCAGCCAATTTCAGGGACGCGTTCTCTCCAACGAGCAGTACTTC. This codes for CASSQFQGRVLSNEQYF.